The T cell receptor beta chain under discussion was sequenced for a study of T cells in Graves' hyperthyroidism and ophthalmopathy. Graves' hyperthyroidism was deemed stable absent ophthalmopathy progression within 18 months. Subjects aged 18 to 65 presented with newly diagnosed hyperthyroidism of less than 2 months' duration. Amplification of TCR beta CDR3 regions used RNA as the template. The primer set for the first-round RT-PCR of the TCR CDR3 was HTBI. From the multiplex PCR reads, TCRdb called clonotypes with MiXCR, one entry per CDR3 protein. The sample lists 700,000 or so distinct CDR3 sequences, about a sixth occurring once. Germline CDR1 and CDR2: DFQATT and SNEGSKA (reference sequence). Trimming took off 1 base at V and 5 bases at J, with 15 bases between the two ends. CDR3 length: 14 amino acids.

The TCR originated in a man aged 18 to 30 with Graves' hyperthyroidism. This chain connects TRBV20-1 to TRBJ2-7; tentative D call: TRBD1 (6 bases). Sequencing was carried out using blood. Here the CDR3 DNA reads TGCAGTGCTAGAGTGGGGGAGTACAGGGACGAGCAGTACTTC. Translated, it gives CSARVGEYRDEQYF.